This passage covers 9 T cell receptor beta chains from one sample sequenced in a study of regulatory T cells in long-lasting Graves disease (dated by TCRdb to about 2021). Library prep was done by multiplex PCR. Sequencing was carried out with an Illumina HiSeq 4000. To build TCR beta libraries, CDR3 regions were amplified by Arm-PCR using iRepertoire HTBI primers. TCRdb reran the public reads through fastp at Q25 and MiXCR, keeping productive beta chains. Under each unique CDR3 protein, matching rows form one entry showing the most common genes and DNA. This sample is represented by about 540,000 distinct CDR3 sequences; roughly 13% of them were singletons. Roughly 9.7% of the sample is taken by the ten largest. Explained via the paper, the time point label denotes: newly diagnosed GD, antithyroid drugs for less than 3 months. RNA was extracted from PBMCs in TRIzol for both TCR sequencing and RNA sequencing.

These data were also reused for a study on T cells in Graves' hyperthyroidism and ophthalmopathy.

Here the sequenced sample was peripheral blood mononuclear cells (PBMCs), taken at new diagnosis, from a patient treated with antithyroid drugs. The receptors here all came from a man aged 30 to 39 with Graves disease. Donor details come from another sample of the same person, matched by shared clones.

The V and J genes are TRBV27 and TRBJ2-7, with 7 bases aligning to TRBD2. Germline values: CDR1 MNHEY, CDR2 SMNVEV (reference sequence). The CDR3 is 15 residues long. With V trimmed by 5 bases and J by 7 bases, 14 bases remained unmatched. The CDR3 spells CASSGTLGGSGEQYF. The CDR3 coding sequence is TGTGCCAGCAGTGGGACGTTGGGGGGGTCGGGGGAGCAGTACTTC.

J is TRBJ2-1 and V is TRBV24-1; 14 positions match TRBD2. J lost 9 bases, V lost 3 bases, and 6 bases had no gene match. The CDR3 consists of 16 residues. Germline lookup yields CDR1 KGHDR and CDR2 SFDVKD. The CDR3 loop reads CATSDPTSGRAVEQFF. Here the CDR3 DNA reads TGTGCCACCAGTGATCCGACTAGCGGGAGGGCCGTTGAGCAGTTCTTC.

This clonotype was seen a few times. DNA for the CDR3: TGTGCCAGCAGCCCCCTCGGGGTTACACCCACAGATACGCAGTATTTT. This sequence encodes CASSPLGVTPTDTQYF. V and J are TRBV3-1 and TRBJ2-3, with TRBD2 as a possible D gene (5 bases). V lost 4 bases, J lost 2 bases, and 16 bases lay in between. The CDR3 loop spans 16 amino acids. The V gene's germline CDR1 is LGHDT and CDR2 YNNKEL (reference sequence).

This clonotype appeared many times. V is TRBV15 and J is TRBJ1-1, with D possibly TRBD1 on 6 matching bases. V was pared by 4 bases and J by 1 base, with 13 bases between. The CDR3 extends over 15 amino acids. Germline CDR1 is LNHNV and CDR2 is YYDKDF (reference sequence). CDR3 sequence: CATSTSTGANTEAFF. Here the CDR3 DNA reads TGTGCCACCAGCACATCGACAGGAGCGAACACTGAAGCTTTCTTT. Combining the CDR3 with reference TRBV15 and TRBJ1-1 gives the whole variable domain DAMVIQNPRYQVTQFGKPVTLSCSQTLNHNVMYWYQQKSSQAPKLLFHYYDKDFNNEADTPDNFQSRRPNTSFCFLDIRSPGLGDTAMYLCATSTSTGANTEAFFGQGTRLTVV.

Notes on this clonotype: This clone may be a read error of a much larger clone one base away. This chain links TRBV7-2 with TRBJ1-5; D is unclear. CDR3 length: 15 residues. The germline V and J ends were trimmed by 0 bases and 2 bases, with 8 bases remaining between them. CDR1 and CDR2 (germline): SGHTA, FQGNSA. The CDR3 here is CASSLALGRNQPQHF. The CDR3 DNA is TGTGCCAGCAGCTTAGCGCTAGGACGCAATCAGCCCCAGCATTTT.

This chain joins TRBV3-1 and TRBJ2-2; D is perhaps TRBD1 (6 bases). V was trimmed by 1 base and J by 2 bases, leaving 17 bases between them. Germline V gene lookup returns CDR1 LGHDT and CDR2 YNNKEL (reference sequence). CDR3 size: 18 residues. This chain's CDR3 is CASSQALTLQGNTGELFF. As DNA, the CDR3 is TGTGCCAGCAGCCAAGCCCTGACGCTACAGGGAAACACCGGGGAGCTGTTTTTT.

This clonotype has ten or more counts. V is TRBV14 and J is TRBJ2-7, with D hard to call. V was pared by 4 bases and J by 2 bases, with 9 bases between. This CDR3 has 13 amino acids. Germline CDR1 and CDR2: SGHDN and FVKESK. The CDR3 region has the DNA TGTGCCAGCAGCCGCCAACTGGCCTACGAGCAGTACTTC. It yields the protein CASSRQLAYEQYF.

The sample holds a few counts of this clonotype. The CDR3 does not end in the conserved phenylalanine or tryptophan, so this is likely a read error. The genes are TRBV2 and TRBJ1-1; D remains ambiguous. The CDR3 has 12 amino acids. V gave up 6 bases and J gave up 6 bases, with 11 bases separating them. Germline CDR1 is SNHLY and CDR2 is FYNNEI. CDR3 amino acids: CASSLRTPEAFS. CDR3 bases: TGTGCCAGCAGCCTCCGGACCCCTGAAGCTTTCTCT.

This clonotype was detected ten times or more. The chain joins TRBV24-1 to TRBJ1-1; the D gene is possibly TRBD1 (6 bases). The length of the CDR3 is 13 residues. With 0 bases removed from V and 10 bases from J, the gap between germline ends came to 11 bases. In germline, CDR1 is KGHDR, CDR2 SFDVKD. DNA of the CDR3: TGTGCCACCAGTGATTTGTTGGGGGGCTCAGCTTTCTTT. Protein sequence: CATSDLLGGSAFF.